The entry below describes one T cell receptor beta chain. The antigen is not known. V shed 0 bases, J shed 6 bases, and the junction held 10 bases outside the gene matches. Germline V gene data show CDR1 as LGHNA and CDR2 as YSLEER. The CDR3 has 16 amino acids. Investigators reverse transcribed all isolated RNA, so they sequenced expressed TCRB transcripts. Assay: immunoSEQ multiplex PCR; the TCRdb copy retains only in-frame clones and omits some. This table holds roughly 330,000 clones, roughly 9.6% found once. Cell sorting via CD45RO/CCR7/CD25/CD127/CD95/CD27 was performed to obtain CD4+ naive, central memory, regulatory and stem cell-like memory cells. The authors obtained over 98% purity in all sorted populations. The sample comes from a study of beta chain features in type 1 diabetes. Broader study findings: Type 1 diabetes patients had fewer VDJ junction insertions and more deletions. cDNA-based reads could over-represent cells with high TCR expression.

This clonotype was sampled from a woman aged 25 to 45 in good health. The rearrangement uses TRBV4-3 and TRBJ2-5; 7 nucleotides align to TRBD2. Sequencing input: naive CD4+ T cells from blood. CDR3 sequence reads: CASSQEAGLRGQTQYF. CDR3 nucleotides: TGCGCCAGCAGCCAAGAAGCGGGACTCCGCGGACAGACCCAGTACTTC.